A selection of T cell receptor beta chains follows, all from one sample in a study of early T cells in non-severe SARS-CoV-2 infection. MiXCR, run by TCRdb on the 5' RACE reads, gives a single entry per CDR3 protein. The sample gives around 62,000 distinct CDR3 sequences, less than 5.5% of which show up once; 4.9% is in the top ten. The sequenced sample consisted of whole blood. All receptors derive from an adult who was a healthcare worker with PCR-confirmed SARS-CoV-2 infection or an uninfected control (not recorded which). The CDR3 runs from the conserved cysteine through the conserved F or W. D genes are given only for firm matches. Clone size is given for some rows only: seen once, a few or many times, or a class if the clone is expanded.

len	v_gene	abundance	d_gene	j_gene	CDR3aa	CDR3nt
15	TRBV28	.	.	TRBJ2-3	CASTPQGGGPDTQYF	TGTGCCAGCACCCCCCAGGGGGGGGGCCCAGATACGCAGTATTTT
16	TRBV5-1	.	.	TRBJ2-3	CASSLDGSGGTDTQYF	TGCGCCAGCAGCTTGGACGGGAGCGGCGGCACAGATACGCAGTATTTT
13	TRBV20-1	many	.	TRBJ1-1	CSAEQGGGTEAFF	TGCAGTGCAGAACAGGGAGGCGGCACTGAAGCTTTCTTT
17	TRBV3-1	.	.	TRBJ2-6	CASSPYLSSSGANVLTF	TGTGCCAGCAGCCCATACCTTTCTAGCTCTGGGGCCAACGTCCTGACTTTC
15	TRBV12-3/TRBV12-4	many	TRBD1	TRBJ2-7	CASSLDRDSSYEQYF	TGTGCCAGCAGCCTCGACAGGGATAGCTCCTACGAGCAGTACTTC
16	TRBV5-1	many	TRBD1	TRBJ2-5	CASSLGDRGSGETQYF	TGCGCCAGCAGCTTGGGAGACAGGGGATCAGGAGAGACCCAGTACTTC
16	TRBV7-9	few	.	TRBJ1-4	CASSPTRVGAGEKLFF	TGTGCCAGCAGCCCGACGAGGGTCGGGGCCGGGGAAAAACTGTTTTTT
13	TRBV24-1	few	.	TRBJ2-2	CATSDPVTGELFF	TGTGCCACCAGTGATCCGGTCACCGGGGAGCTGTTTTTT
15	TRBV3-1	.	.	TRBJ2-3	CASSQVPTSTDTQYF	TGTGCCAGCAGCCAAGTCCCTACGAGCACAGATACGCAGTATTTT
11	TRBV27	.	.	TRBJ2-3	CASMWSDTQYF	TGTGCCAGCATGTGGTCAGATACGCAGTATTTT
14	TRBV6-6	many	.	TRBJ2-2	CASSLGGGGGELFF	TGTGCCAGCAGTTTGGGGGGAGGCGGCGGGGAGCTGTTTTTT